Sequencing of this T cell receptor (beta chain) was carried out in a study of blood T cell repertoires in COVID-19. Study-level information: Material from acute and convalescent COVID-19 was sourced from the United States, Italy and Spain. Sources were T cells, B-cell-depleted T cells, or PBMCs; the material itself was cDNA or gDNA.

Per the original data handling: Amplification with reference gene primers provided the estimates of nucleated cell counts. Libraries were prepared by immunoSEQ multiplex PCR; TCRdb keeps only in-frame clonotypes and omits some of them. V and J calls and clone size are given by that table; D and trimming were obtained from the DNA. The sample consists of 250,000 to 350,000 clones, 87% of them appearing once. The V gene lost 7 bases and the J gene lost 1 base, with 13 bases spanning the gap. In germline, CDR1 is MDHEN, CDR2 SYDVKM. The CDR3 runs 14 residues. Sequencing was done on a sample of peripheral blood. V and J are TRBV28 and TRBJ2-5, with D possibly TRBD1 on 5 matching bases. The clonotype was recovered from a man between 18 and 29 years old with active or convalescent COVID-19. The CDR3 DNA reads as TGTGCCAGCACCCTTGAAGGGGTCCAAGAGACCCAGTACTTC. Residues: CASTLEGVQETQYF.